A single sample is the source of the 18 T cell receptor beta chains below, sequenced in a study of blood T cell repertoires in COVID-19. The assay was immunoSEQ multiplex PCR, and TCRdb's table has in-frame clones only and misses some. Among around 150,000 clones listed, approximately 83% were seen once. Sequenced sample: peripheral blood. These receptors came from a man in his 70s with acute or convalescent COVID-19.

In nucleotides, the CDR3 is TGTGCCAGTAGTATAAGAAGACAGATGGGTATCGTGAACACTGAAGCTTTCTTT. Protein sequence: CASSIRRQMGIVNTEAFF. This chain connects TRBV19 to TRBJ1-1, with D perhaps matching TRBD1 (5 bases). The CDR3 sequence is 18 residues long. The germline V gene encodes CDR1 LNHDA and CDR2 SQIVND (reference sequence). Trimming stripped 2 bases from V and 0 bases from J, with 19 bases between.

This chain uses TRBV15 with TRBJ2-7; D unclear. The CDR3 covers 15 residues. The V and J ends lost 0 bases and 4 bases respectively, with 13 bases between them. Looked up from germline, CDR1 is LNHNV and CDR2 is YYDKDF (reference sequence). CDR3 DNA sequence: TGTGCCACCAGCAGAGATATTGCCAGTCAGTACGAGCAGTACTTC. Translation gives CATSRDIASQYEQYF. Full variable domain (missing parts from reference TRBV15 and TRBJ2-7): DAMVIQNPRYQVTQFGKPVTLSCSQTLNHNVMYWYQQKSSQAPKLLFHYYDKDFNNEADTPDNFQSRRPNTSFCFLDIRSPGLGDTAMYLCATSRDIASQYEQYFGPGTRLTVT.

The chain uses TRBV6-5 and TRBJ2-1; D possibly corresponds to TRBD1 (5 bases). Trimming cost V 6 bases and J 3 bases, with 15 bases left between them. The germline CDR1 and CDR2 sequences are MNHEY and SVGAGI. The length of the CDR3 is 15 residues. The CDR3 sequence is CASSPDSPYYNEQFF. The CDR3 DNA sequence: TGTGCCAGCAGCCCCGACAGTCCCTACTACAATGAGCAGTTCTTC.

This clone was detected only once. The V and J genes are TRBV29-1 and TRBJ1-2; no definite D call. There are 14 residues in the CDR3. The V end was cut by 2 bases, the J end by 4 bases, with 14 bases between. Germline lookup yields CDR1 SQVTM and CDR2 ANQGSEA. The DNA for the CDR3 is TGCAGCGTTGAAAATGTAGGAGGGATCTATGGCTACACCTTC. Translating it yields CSVENVGGIYGYTF.

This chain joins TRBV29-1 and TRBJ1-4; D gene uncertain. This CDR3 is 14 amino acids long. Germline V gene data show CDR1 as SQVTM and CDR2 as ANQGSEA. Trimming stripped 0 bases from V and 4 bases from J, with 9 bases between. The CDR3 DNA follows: TGCAGCGTTGAAGATGTCAGTGATAATGAAAAACTGTTTTTT. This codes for CSVEDVSDNEKLFF.

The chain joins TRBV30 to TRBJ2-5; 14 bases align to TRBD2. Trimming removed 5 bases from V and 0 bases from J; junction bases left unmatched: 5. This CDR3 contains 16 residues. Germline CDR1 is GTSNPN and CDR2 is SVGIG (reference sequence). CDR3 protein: CAWGTSGRGYQETQYF. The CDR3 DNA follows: TGTGCCTGGGGGACTAGCGGGAGAGGGTACCAAGAGACCCAGTACTTC.

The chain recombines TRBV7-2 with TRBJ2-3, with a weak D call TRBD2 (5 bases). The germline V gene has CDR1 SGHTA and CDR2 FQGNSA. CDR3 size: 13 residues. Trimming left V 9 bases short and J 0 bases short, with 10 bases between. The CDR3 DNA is TGTGCCAGTAGCAGACTAAGCACAGATACGCAGTATTTT. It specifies CASSRLSTDTQYF. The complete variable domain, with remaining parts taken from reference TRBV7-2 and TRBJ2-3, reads GAGVSQSPSNKVTEKGKDVELRCDPISGHTALYWYRQSLGQGLEFLIYFQGNSAPDKSGLPSDRFSAERTGGSVSTLTIQRTQQEDSAVYLCASSRLSTDTQYFGPGTRLTVL.

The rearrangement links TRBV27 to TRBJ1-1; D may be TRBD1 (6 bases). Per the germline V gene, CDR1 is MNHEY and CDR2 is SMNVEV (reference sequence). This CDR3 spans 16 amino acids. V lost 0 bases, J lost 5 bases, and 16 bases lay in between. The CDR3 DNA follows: TGTGCCAGCAGTTTATCCGCGTTGGACAGTGGAACTGAAGCTTTCTTT. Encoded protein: CASSLSALDSGTEAFF.

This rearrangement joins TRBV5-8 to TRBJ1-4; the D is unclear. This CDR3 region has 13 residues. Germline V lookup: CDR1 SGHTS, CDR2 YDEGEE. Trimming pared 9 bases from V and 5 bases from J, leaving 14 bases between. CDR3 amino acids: CATVRDLNEKLFF. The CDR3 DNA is TGTGCCACCGTCCGGGATCTAAATGAAAAACTGTTTTTT.

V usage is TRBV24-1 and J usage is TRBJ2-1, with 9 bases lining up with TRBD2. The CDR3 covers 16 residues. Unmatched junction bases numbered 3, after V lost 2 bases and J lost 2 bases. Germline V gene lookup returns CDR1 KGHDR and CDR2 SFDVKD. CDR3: CATSDSLAGPYNEQFF. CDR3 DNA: TGTGCCACCAGTGATTCTCTAGCGGGACCCTACAATGAGCAGTTCTTC.

The CDR3 protein is CAWSVGPFFNEQFF. CDR3 in DNA: TGTGCCTGGAGCGTTGGGCCCTTCTTCAATGAGCAGTTCTTC. The chain is built from TRBV30 and TRBJ2-1; D is uncertain. Looked up from germline, CDR1 is GTSNPN and CDR2 is SVGIG (reference sequence). V gave up 3 bases and J gave up 6 bases, with 15 bases separating them. The CDR3 contains 14 residues.

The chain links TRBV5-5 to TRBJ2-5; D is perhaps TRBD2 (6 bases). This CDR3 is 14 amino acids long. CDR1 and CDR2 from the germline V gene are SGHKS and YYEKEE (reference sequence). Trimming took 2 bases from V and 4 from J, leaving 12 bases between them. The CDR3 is CASSFRGIGETQYF. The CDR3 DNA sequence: TGTGCCAGCAGCTTTCGGGGGATCGGAGAGACCCAGTACTTC. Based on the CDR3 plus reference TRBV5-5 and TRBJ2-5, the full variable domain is DAGVTQSPTHLIKTRGQQVTLRCSPISGHKSVSWYQQVLGQGPQFIFQYYEKEERGRGNFPDRFSARQFPNYSSELNVNALLLGDSALYLCASSFRGIGETQYFGPGTRLLVL.

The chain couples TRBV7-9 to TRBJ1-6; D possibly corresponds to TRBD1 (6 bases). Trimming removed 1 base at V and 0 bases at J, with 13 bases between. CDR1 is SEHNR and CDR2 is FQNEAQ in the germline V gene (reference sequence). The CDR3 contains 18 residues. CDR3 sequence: CASSLEGDARSYNSPLHF. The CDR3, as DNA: TGTGCCAGCAGCTTAGAGGGGGACGCCCGCTCCTATAATTCACCCCTCCACTTT.

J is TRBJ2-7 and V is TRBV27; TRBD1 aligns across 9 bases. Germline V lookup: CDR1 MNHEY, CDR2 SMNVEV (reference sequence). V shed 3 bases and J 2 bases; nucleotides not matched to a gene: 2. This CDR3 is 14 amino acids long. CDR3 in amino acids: CASSFDRGAYEQYF. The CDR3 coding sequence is TGTGCCAGCAGTTTCGACAGGGGGGCCTACGAGCAGTACTTC.

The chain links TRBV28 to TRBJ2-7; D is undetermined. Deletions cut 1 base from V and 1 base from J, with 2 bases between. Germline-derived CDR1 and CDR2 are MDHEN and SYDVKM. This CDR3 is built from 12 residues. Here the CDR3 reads CASSLSSYEQYF. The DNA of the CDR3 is TGTGCCAGCAGTTTATCTTCCTACGAGCAGTACTTC.

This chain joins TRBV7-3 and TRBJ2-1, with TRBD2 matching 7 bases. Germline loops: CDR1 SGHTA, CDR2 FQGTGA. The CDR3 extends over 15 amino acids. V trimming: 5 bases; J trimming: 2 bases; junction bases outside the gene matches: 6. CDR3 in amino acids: CASSRLADPYNEQFF. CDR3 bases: TGTGCCAGCAGCCGTCTAGCGGACCCCTACAATGAGCAGTTCTTC.

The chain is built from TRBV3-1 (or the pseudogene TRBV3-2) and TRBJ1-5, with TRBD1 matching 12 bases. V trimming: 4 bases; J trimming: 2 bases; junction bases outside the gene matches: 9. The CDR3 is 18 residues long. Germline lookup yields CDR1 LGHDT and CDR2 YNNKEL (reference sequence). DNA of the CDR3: TGTGCCAGCAGCCCCCGGGGACAGGGGGCGCCGGGCAATCAGCCCCAGCATTTT. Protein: CASSPRGQGAPGNQPQHF.

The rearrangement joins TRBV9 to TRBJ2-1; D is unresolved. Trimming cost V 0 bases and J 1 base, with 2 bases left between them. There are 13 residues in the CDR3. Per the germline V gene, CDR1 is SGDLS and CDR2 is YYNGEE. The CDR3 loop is CASSVASYNEQFF. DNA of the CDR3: TGTGCCAGCAGCGTAGCGTCCTACAATGAGCAGTTCTTC.